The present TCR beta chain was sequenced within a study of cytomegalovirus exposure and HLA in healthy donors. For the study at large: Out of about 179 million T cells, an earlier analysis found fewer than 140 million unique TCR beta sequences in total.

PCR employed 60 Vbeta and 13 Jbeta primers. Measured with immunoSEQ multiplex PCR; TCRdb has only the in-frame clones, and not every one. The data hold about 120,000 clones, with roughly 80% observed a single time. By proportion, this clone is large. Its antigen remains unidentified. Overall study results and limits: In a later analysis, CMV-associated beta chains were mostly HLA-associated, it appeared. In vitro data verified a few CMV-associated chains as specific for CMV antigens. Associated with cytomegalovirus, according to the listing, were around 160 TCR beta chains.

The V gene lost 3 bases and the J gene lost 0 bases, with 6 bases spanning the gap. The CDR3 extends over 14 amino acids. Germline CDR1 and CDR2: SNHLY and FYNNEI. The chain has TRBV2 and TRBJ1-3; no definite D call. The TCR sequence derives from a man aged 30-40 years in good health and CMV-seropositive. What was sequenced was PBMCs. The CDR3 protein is CASSEADSGNTIYF. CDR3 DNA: TGTGCCAGCAGTGAGGCGGACTCTGGAAACACCATATATTTT.